Below, one TCR beta chain is given with its context. Its antigen is still unknown. CDR1 is SEHNR, CDR2 FQNEAQ, per germline (reference sequence). The CDR3 consists of 15 residues. The trim removed 4 bases at V and 2 bases at J, leaving 4 bases unmatched. Systemic immunosuppression or autoimmune disease history was grounds to exclude patients. Produced via immunoSEQ multiplex PCR; TCRdb's table is partial and in-frame only. Of approximately 67,000 clones listed, about nine tenths are singletons. These data are taken from a study of OX40 agonist ivuxolimab in advanced cancers. On the study more broadly: Clinicians treated patients with ivuxolimab, an agonistic anti-OX40 (CD134) antibody. A male proportion of around 86% was recorded, with mean age around 62 years and range roughly 23 to 90. Points from the study as a whole: In a subset of nonresponders, normalized T-cell clonal expansion was also low.

This sample comprised CD4+ or CD8+ T cells sorted from blood, obtained in a trial of the OX40 agonist ivuxolimab. The receptor's source is an adult with an advanced solid tumor such as melanoma, head and neck, liver or kidney cancer. The chain employs TRBV7-9 and TRBJ2-3, with 9 bases matching TRBD1. The CDR3 protein is CASSSQGAITDTQYF. The CDR3, as DNA: TGTGCCAGCAGCTCACAGGGGGCCATCACAGATACGCAGTATTTT.